These T cell receptor beta chains were read from a single sample in a study of OX40 agonist ivuxolimab in advanced cancers. Generated by immunoSEQ multiplex PCR, the TCRdb table keeps only in-frame clones and is missing some. This sample has 56,000 or so clones, with 80% to 85% found just once. The sample was CD4+ or CD8+ T cells sorted from blood, taken in a trial of the OX40 agonist ivuxolimab. Receptor source: an adult with an advanced solid tumor such as melanoma, head and neck, liver or kidney cancer. CDR3s include the opening cysteine and the closing phenylalanine or tryptophan. D genes are given only for firm matches. Only some rows state a clone size, as once, few, many or a class for expanded clones.

J: TRBJ1-1; size: .; D: TRBD1; length: 14; V: TRBV11-1; DNA: TGTGCCAGCAGCCGGAAGGGGGCGGTCACTGAAGCTTTCTTT; CDR3: CASSRKGAVTEAFF
J: TRBJ2-7; size: .; D: TRBD2; length: 14; V: TRBV28; DNA: TGTGCCAGCAGGTCCGGGACTAGCGGCTACGAGCAGTACTTC; CDR3: CASRSGTSGYEQYF
J: TRBJ1-2; size: .; D: .; length: 14; V: TRBV7-2; DNA: TGTGCCAGCAGCTTACCCTCACAGGCAGGAGGCTACACCTTC; CDR3: CASSLPSQAGGYTF
J: TRBJ1-1; size: .; D: .; length: 12; V: TRBV19; DNA: TGTGCCAGTAGTATAGTTGGGGAGGGAGCTTTCTTT; CDR3: CASSIVGEGAFF
J: TRBJ1-3; size: .; D: .; length: 15; V: TRBV4-3; DNA: TGCGCCAGCAGCCCGGGGGCGAACTCTGGAAACACCATATATTTT; CDR3: CASSPGANSGNTIYF
J: TRBJ2-5; size: .; D: .; length: 15; V: TRBV5-1; DNA: TGCGCCAGCAGCTTGAGGGGGGACCTCCAAGAGACCCAGTACTTC; CDR3: CASSLRGDLQETQYF
J: TRBJ1-3; size: .; D: TRBD1; length: 14; V: TRBV6-6; DNA: TGTGCCAGCGGTACCGGGACAGGGGCCCTCACCATATATTTT; CDR3: CASGTGTGALTIYF
J: TRBJ1-1; size: .; D: .; length: 15; V: TRBV18; DNA: TGTGCCAGCTCACCACCGGAGGGGGGAGACACTGAAGCTTTCTTT; CDR3: CASSPPEGGDTEAFF
J: TRBJ2-6; size: .; D: .; length: 16; V: TRBV9; DNA: TGTGCCAGCAGCGCCGCAGGGGCGCTCGGGGCCAACGTCCTGACTTTC; CDR3: CASSAAGALGANVLTF
J: TRBJ2-2; size: .; D: .; length: 15; V: TRBV2; DNA: TGTGCCAGCAGTGAATGGGGGGTTAGGACCGGGGAGCTGTTTTTT; CDR3: CASSEWGVRTGELFF
J: TRBJ2-2; size: .; D: TRBD1; length: 13; V: TRBV29-1; DNA: TGCAGCGTTTCCGGACAGGGCATCGGGGAGCTGTTTTTT; CDR3: CSVSGQGIGELFF
J: TRBJ2-5; size: .; D: TRBD1; length: 17; V: TRBV7-3; DNA: TGTGCCAGCAGCAAGGGACAGGGAGGGGACCTCCAAGAGACCCAGTACTTC; CDR3: CASSKGQGGDLQETQYF
J: TRBJ1-2; size: .; D: .; length: 12; V: TRBV5-6; DNA: TGTGCCAGCAGCCTCCTCCCCTACGGCTACACCTTC; CDR3: CASSLLPYGYTF
J: TRBJ2-7; size: .; D: .; length: 14; V: TRBV6-5; DNA: TGTGCCACTCAAGTTGGGACCCTCGCCATCGAGCAGTACTTC; CDR3: CATQVGTLAIEQYF
J: TRBJ1-1; size: .; D: .; length: 11; V: TRBV30; DNA: TGTGCCTGGAGCCGGGACACTGAAGCTTTCTTT; CDR3: CAWSRDTEAFF
J: TRBJ2-7; size: .; D: .; length: 12; V: TRBV7-8; DNA: TGTGCCAGCAGCCTCCGTCTGGACGAGCAGTACTTC; CDR3: CASSLRLDEQYF
J: TRBJ2-3; size: once; D: TRBD2; length: 17; V: TRBV7-8; DNA: TGTGCCAGCAGCTCGGGACTAGCGGGGGGGCGAACAGATACGCAGTATTTT; CDR3: CASSSGLAGGRTDTQYF
J: TRBJ1-2; size: .; D: .; length: 13; V: TRBV6-5; DNA: TGTGCCAGCAGGGAGACTAATAGAGATGGCTACACCTTC; CDR3: CASRETNRDGYTF
J: TRBJ1-2; size: .; D: .; length: 9; V: TRBV6-5; DNA: TGTGCCAGCAGCGGCCCCTACACCTTC; CDR3: CASSGPYTF
J: TRBJ2-7; size: once; D: TRBD2; length: 15; V: TRBV11-2; DNA: TGTGCCAGCAGCTTAGCGGCTAGCGGGGGTTACGAGCAGTACTTC; CDR3: CASSLAASGGYEQYF
J: TRBJ2-3; size: .; D: .; length: 15; V: TRBV11-1; DNA: TGTGCCAGCAGCGTAGCGGTATATAGCACAGATACGCAGTATTTT; CDR3: CASSVAVYSTDTQYF
J: TRBJ2-1; size: once; D: .; length: 14; V: TRBV28; DNA: TGTGCCAGCAGCCTCCCGGGGATATACAATGAGCAGTTCTTC; CDR3: CASSLPGIYNEQFF
J: TRBJ1-2; size: .; D: TRBD1; length: 12; V: TRBV6-1; DNA: TGTGCCGCTACAGGGGGTTGGAATGGCTACACCTTC; CDR3: CAATGGWNGYTF
J: TRBJ2-2; size: once; D: TRBD1; length: 15; V: TRBV5-4; DNA: TGTGCCAGCAGTCTTGTCAGGGGGCGGGACGGGGAGCTGTTTTTT; CDR3: CASSLVRGRDGELFF
J: TRBJ1-1; size: .; D: .; length: 11; V: TRBV30; DNA: TGTGCCTGGAGTGTCCAGCAGAAAGCTTTCTTT; CDR3: CAWSVQQKAFF
J: TRBJ1-5; size: .; D: .; length: 13; V: TRBV30; DNA: TGTGCCTGGAGTGTAACAATGGATCAGCCCCAGCATTTT; CDR3: CAWSVTMDQPQHF
J: TRBJ2-3; size: .; D: TRBD2; length: 16; V: TRBV7-3; DNA: TGTGCCAGCAGCCCCATGGGGCTAGCGGGGGCAGATACGCAGTATTTT; CDR3: CASSPMGLAGADTQYF
J: TRBJ2-7; size: .; D: TRBD1; length: 14; V: TRBV5-4; DNA: TGTGCCAGCAGCGCCGACAGGGGAAGAAACGAGCAGTACTTC; CDR3: CASSADRGRNEQYF
J: TRBJ2-3; size: .; D: .; length: 15; V: TRBV9; DNA: TGTGCCAGCAGCGAGCACCACCAACCAGCAGATACGCAGTATTTT; CDR3: CASSEHHQPADTQYF
J: TRBJ2-2; size: .; D: .; length: 13; V: TRBV6-1; DNA: TGTGCCAGCAGTGAACTCGGTGGCGGGGAGCTGTTTTTT; CDR3: CASSELGGGELFF
J: TRBJ1-6; size: few; D: .; length: 15; V: TRBV7-6; DNA: TGTGCCAGCAGCTTAGCAACAGGGATAGATTCACCCCTCCACTTT; CDR3: CASSLATGIDSPLHF
J: TRBJ2-3; size: .; D: .; length: 15; V: TRBV5-4; DNA: TGTGCCAGCAGCCCCGGGGCCATGGTGACAGATACGCAGTATTTT; CDR3: CASSPGAMVTDTQYF
J: TRBJ1-5; size: .; D: TRBD1; length: 15; V: TRBV2; DNA: TGTGCCAGCAGCGGGACAGGGGGCAGCAATCAGCCCCAGCATTTT; CDR3: CASSGTGGSNQPQHF
J: TRBJ2-1; size: .; D: TRBD2; length: 16; V: TRBV11-2; DNA: TGTGCCAGCAGCTTCTCAGTCGGGACTAGCCTAAATGAGCAGTTCTTC; CDR3: CASSFSVGTSLNEQFF
J: TRBJ2-4; size: .; D: TRBD1; length: 13; V: TRBV30; DNA: TGTGCCTGGAGGGTTACGACAGGGAACATTCAGTACTTC; CDR3: CAWRVTTGNIQYF
J: TRBJ1-1; size: once; D: TRBD1; length: 16; V: TRBV9; DNA: TGTGCCAGCAGCGATAGACAGGGGGCAGTAGGTACTGAAGCTTTCTTT; CDR3: CASSDRQGAVGTEAFF
J: TRBJ2-3; size: few; D: .; length: 11; V: TRBV5-6; DNA: TGTGCCAGCAGCGTGAGCGATACGCAGTATTTT; CDR3: CASSVSDTQYF
J: TRBJ2-2; size: .; D: .; length: 12; V: TRBV2; DNA: TGTGCCAGCAGTGTACCTCAGGGGGAGCTGTTTTTT; CDR3: CASSVPQGELFF
J: TRBJ1-1; size: once; D: TRBD1; length: 15; V: TRBV19; DNA: TGTGCCACCCTCGACAGGGGAGGAATGAACACTGAAGCTTTCTTT; CDR3: CATLDRGGMNTEAFF
J: TRBJ1-2; size: few; D: .; length: 12; V: TRBV6-5; DNA: TGTGCCAGCAGTGGCAAAGAGCTTAGCTACACCTTC; CDR3: CASSGKELSYTF
J: TRBJ2-1; size: .; D: .; length: 14; V: TRBV28; DNA: TGTGCCAGCATCTCCGTCAGCTCCTACAATGAGCAGTTCTTC; CDR3: CASISVSSYNEQFF
J: TRBJ2-7; size: once; D: .; length: 12; V: TRBV18; DNA: TGTGCCAGCTCACAGGGGGGGGCCGAGCAGTACTTC; CDR3: CASSQGGAEQYF
J: TRBJ1-1; size: .; D: TRBD1; length: 12; V: TRBV5-8; DNA: TGTGCCAGCAGCTTCAGGGGGCGCTTAGCTTTCTTT; CDR3: CASSFRGRLAFF
J: TRBJ2-4; size: .; D: TRBD1; length: 14; V: TRBV15; DNA: TGTGCCACCAGCGGTAGGACAGGTCGTGACATTCAGTACTTC; CDR3: CATSGRTGRDIQYF
J: TRBJ2-3; size: once; D: TRBD2; length: 18; V: TRBV7-8; DNA: TGTGCCAGCAGCCCCTACCGAGTGTTAGCGGGGGGGACAGATACGCAGTATTTT; CDR3: CASSPYRVLAGGTDTQYF
J: TRBJ2-1; size: .; D: .; length: 15; V: TRBV7-5; DNA: TGTGCCAGAAGCCCGGGACTAGCGGGGGGAAATGAGCAGTTCTTC; CDR3: CARSPGLAGGNEQFF
J: TRBJ2-3; size: .; D: TRBD1; length: 15; V: TRBV27; DNA: TGTGCCAGCAGTTCGACAGGGTGGCGGACAGATACGCAGTATTTT; CDR3: CASSSTGWRTDTQYF
J: TRBJ2-3; size: .; D: .; length: 14; V: TRBV4-1; DNA: TGCGCCAGCAGCCCTCGGCGGGAACGAGATACGCAGTATTTT; CDR3: CASSPRRERDTQYF
J: TRBJ2-7; size: .; D: TRBD1; length: 12; V: TRBV28; DNA: TGTGCCAGCAGCACGACAGGGTACGAGCAGTACTTC; CDR3: CASSTTGYEQYF
J: TRBJ1-4; size: .; D: .; length: 16; V: TRBV9; DNA: TGTGCCAGCAGCGGAACCTCGGGACGGCCAAATGAAAAACTGTTTTTT; CDR3: CASSGTSGRPNEKLFF
J: TRBJ2-1; size: .; D: TRBD2; length: 13; V: TRBV19; DNA: TGTGCCAGTAAAAGCGGGGGGGCCGGGGAGCAGTTCTTC; CDR3: CASKSGGAGEQFF
J: TRBJ2-1; size: .; D: .; length: 13; V: TRBV11-3; DNA: TGTGCCAGCAGCGCCCTCACAACTAATGAGCAGTTCTTC; CDR3: CASSALTTNEQFF
J: TRBJ1-1; size: .; D: .; length: 13; V: TRBV5-4; DNA: TGTGCCAGCAGCTATAGGAGAAACACTGAAGCTTTCTTT; CDR3: CASSYRRNTEAFF
J: TRBJ1-4; size: .; D: .; length: 13; V: TRBV5-1; DNA: TGCGCCAGCACCTACGAAGGGGAGGCAAAACTGTTTTTT; CDR3: CASTYEGEAKLFF
J: TRBJ2-1; size: .; D: TRBD2; length: 15; V: TRBV27; DNA: TGTGCCAGCAGTTTCGTGCAGGGAGGGTACAATGAGCAGTTCTTC; CDR3: CASSFVQGGYNEQFF
J: TRBJ2-5; size: .; D: .; length: 15; V: TRBV11-2; DNA: TGTGCCAGCAGCTTCCAACCCTCAGGGGGGGAGACCCAGTACTTC; CDR3: CASSFQPSGGETQYF
J: TRBJ2-3; size: .; D: .; length: 13; V: TRBV7-8; DNA: TGTGCCAGTCGAGGCTCTAGCACAGATACGCAGTATTTT; CDR3: CASRGSSTDTQYF
J: TRBJ2-5; size: .; D: TRBD2; length: 15; V: TRBV2; DNA: TGTGCCAGCAGGGTACTAGCGGGGGGCCGGGAGACCCGGTACTTC; CDR3: CASRVLAGGRETRYF
J: TRBJ2-7; size: few; D: .; length: 13; V: TRBV7-9; DNA: TGTGCCAGCAGCTTACGATCAGTCGACGAGCAGTACTTC; CDR3: CASSLRSVDEQYF